This T cell receptor beta chain emerged from a study of T-cell memory formation after mild COVID-19. Study context: The TCR clusters were mostly specific to one donor.

Study-wide results and limits: Clones that contracted from day 15 to 85 were balanced CD4/CD8, while later expanders leaned CD4+. The authors did not confirm SARS-CoV-2 specificity of second-wave clones peaking day 37.

Turning to this clonotype: The antigen is unknown.

From the 5' RACE reads, TCRdb called clonotypes with MiXCR, one entry per CDR3 protein. The sample records around 320,000 distinct CDR3 sequences, around 28% being singletons. The clonotype comes from an adult woman who had mild COVID-19 (a few samples of this study predate the infection). Cell type and time point are not known. The sample was PBMCs or a T cell subset sorted from them (not recorded which).

The chain's CDR3 is CASSLSLVIEQFF. The CDR3 DNA reads as TGTGCCAGCAGTCTCTCACTAGTGATCGAGCAGTTCTTC. The V gene is TRBV12-3 or TRBV12-4, the J gene TRBJ2-1, with a possible D match to TRBD2 (5 bases). V shed 5 bases and J shed 10 bases, with 15 bases lying between them. This CDR3 is 13 amino acids long.